This T cell receptor beta chain was retrieved from a study of T cell responses to AZD1222 COVID-19 vaccine. Study information: Whether given at about 4 or about 12 weeks, second doses were pooled.

Study-wide points: There were vaccine-associated CD4 TCRs across spike, dominant at 160-218 and 743-854.

Germline V gives CDR1 KGHSH, CDR2 LQKENI. The CDR3 runs to 13 residues. V gave up 8 bases and J gave up 3 bases, with 13 bases separating them. With regard to this clone: Its antigen is not identified.

Generated by immunoSEQ multiplex PCR, the TCRdb table keeps only in-frame clones and is missing some. The data show 180,000 or so clones, just over 90% seen once. The specimen comprised peripheral blood, sampled on day 0 of AZD1222 vaccination. The V gene is TRBV18, the J gene TRBJ1-1, with unresolved D. This TCR was recovered from an adult in good health. As DNA, the CDR3 is TGTGCCAGCCGGGGTACCGAGCACACTGAAGCTTTCTTT. Translation: CASRGTEHTEAFF.